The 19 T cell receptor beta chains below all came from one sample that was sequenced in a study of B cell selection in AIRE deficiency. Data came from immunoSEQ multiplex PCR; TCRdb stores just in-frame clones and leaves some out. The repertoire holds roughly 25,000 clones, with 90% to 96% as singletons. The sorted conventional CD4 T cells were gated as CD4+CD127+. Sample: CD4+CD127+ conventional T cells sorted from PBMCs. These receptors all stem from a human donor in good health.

CDR3 bases: TGTGCCAGCAGCGTAGCTTCGGACGGCGTCAACCAGCCCCAGCATTTT. Translated, it gives CASSVASDGVNQPQHF. The chain carries TRBV9 and TRBJ1-5; D is unclear. Germline loops: CDR1 SGDLS, CDR2 YYNGEE. The CDR3 length is 16 residues. Trimming shortened V by 0 bases and J by 7 bases, and 17 bases separated the two germline ends.

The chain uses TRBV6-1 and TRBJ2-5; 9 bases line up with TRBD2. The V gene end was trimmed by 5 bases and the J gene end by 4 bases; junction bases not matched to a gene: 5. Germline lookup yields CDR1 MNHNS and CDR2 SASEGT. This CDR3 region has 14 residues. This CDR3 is CASSNSGSGETQYF. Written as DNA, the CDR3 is TGTGCCAGCAGTAATAGCGGGAGTGGAGAGACCCAGTACTTC.

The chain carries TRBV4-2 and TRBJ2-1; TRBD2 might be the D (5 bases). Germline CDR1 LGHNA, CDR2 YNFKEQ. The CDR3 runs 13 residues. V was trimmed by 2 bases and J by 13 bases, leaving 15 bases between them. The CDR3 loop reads CASSQLADSPQFF. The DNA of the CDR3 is TGTGCCAGCAGCCAACTGGCGGACTCTCCTCAGTTCTTC.

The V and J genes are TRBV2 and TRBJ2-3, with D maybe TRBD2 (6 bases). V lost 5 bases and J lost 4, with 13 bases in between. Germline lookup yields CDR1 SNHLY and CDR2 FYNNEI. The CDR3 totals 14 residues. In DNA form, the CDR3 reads TGTGCCAGCAGTCGGGAGTTTGGGTCAGATACGCAGTATTTT. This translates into CASSREFGSDTQYF.

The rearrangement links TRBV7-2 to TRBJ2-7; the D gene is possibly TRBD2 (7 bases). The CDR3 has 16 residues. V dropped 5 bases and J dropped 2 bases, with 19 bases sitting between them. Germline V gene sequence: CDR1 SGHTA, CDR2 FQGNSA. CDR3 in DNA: TGTGCCAGCAGCCTCCGAGGGGGGCGGGGGACCTACGAGCAGTACTTC. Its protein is CASSLRGGRGTYEQYF. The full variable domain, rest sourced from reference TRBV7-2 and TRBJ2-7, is GAGVSQSPSNKVTEKGKDVELRCDPISGHTALYWYRQSLGQGLEFLIYFQGNSAPDKSGLPSDRFSAERTGGSVSTLTIQRTQQEDSAVYLCASSLRGGRGTYEQYFGPGTRLTVT.

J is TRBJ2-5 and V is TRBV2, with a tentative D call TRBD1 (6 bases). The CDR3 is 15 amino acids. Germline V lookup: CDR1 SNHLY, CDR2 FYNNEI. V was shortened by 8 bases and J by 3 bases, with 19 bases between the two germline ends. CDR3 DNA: TGTGCCAGCTCCGAAGGACCAGGGGAGAAAGAGACCCAGTACTTC. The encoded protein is CASSEGPGEKETQYF. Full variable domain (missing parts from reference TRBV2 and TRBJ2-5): EPEVTQTPSHQVTQMGQEVILRCVPISNHLYFYWYRQILGQKVEFLVSFYNNEISEKSEIFDDQFSVERPDGSNFTLKIRSTKLEDSAMYFCASSEGPGEKETQYFGPGTRLLVL.

The CDR3 reads CATSRMTSGTGELFF. CDR3 bases: TGTGCCACCAGCAGGATGACTAGCGGCACCGGGGAGCTGTTTTTT. The chain couples TRBV15 to TRBJ2-2; 9 positions match TRBD2. Germline V gives CDR1 LNHNV, CDR2 YYDKDF (reference sequence). The length of the CDR3 is 15 residues. The V gene end was trimmed by 3 bases and the J gene end by 4 bases; junction bases not matched to a gene: 3.

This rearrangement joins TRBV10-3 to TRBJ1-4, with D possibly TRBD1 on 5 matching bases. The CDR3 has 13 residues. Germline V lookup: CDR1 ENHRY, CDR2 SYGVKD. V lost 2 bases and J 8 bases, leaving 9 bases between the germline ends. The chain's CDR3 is CAISEQGGEKLFF. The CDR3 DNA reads TGTGCCATCAGTGAGCAGGGAGGGGAAAAACTGTTTTTT.

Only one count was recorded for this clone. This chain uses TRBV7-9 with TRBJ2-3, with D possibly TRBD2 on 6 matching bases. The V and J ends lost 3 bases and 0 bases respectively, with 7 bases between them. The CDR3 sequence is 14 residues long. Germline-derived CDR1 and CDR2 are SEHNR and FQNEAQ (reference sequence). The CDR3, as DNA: TGTGCCAGCAGCTTGGGACTGAGCACAGATACGCAGTATTTT. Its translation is CASSLGLSTDTQYF.

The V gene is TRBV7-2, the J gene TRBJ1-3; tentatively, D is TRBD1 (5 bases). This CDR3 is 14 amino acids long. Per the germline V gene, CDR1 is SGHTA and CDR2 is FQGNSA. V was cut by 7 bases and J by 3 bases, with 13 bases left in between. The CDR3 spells CASTPGVFGNTIYF. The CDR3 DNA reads TGTGCCAGCACCCCGGGGGTATTTGGAAACACCATATATTTT.

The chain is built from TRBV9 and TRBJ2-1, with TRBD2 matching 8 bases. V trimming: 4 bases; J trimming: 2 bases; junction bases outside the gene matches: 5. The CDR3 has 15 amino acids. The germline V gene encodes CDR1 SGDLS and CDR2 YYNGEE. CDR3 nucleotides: TGTGCCAGCAGCCTCAGCGGGAGCCCCTACAATGAGCAGTTCTTC. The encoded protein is CASSLSGSPYNEQFF. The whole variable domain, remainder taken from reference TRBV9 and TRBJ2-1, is DSGVTQTPKHLITATGQRVTLRCSPRSGDLSVYWYQQSLDQGLQFLIQYYNGEERAKGNILERFSAQQFPDLHSELNLSSLELGDSALYFCASSLSGSPYNEQFFGPGTRLTVL.

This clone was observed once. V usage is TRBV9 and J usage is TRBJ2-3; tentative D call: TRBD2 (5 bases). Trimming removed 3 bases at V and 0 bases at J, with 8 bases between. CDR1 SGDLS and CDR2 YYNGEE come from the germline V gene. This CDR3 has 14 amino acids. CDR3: CASSATGSTDTQYF. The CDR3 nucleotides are TGTGCCAGCAGCGCCACGGGAAGCACAGATACGCAGTATTTT. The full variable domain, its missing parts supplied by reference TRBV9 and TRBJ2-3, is DSGVTQTPKHLITATGQRVTLRCSPRSGDLSVYWYQQSLDQGLQFLIQYYNGEERAKGNILERFSAQQFPDLHSELNLSSLELGDSALYFCASSATGSTDTQYFGPGTRLTVL.

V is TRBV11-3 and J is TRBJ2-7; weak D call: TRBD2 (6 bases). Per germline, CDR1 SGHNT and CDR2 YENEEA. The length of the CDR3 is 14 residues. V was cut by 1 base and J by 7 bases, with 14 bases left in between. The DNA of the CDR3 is TGTGCCAGCAGCTTAGGGGAGGCAGGGAGAGAGCAGTACTTC. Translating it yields CASSLGEAGREQYF.

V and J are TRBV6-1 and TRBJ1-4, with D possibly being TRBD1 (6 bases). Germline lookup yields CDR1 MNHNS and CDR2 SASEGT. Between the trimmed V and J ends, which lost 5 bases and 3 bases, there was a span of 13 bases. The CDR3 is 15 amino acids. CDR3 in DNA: TGTGCCAGCAGTTCCACAGGGCGCCCTAATGAAAAACTGTTTTTT. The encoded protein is CASSSTGRPNEKLFF.

The CDR3 DNA reads as TGCGCCAGCAGCTTGGGCCAGGGGTCTGGTGAGCAGTTCTTC. Translated, it gives CASSLGQGSGEQFF. The chain couples TRBV5-1 to TRBJ2-1, with D tentatively TRBD1 (6 bases). CDR1 and CDR2 from the germline V gene are SGHRS and YFSETQ. V gave up 0 bases and J gave up 9 bases, with 13 bases separating them. This CDR3 has 14 amino acids.

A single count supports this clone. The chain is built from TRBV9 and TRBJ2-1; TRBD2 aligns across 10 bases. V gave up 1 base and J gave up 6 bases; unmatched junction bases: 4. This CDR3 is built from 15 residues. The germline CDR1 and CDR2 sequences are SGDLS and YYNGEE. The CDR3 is CASSVSGRVSNEQFF. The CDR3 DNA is TGTGCCAGCAGCGTAAGCGGGAGGGTTTCCAATGAGCAGTTCTTC.

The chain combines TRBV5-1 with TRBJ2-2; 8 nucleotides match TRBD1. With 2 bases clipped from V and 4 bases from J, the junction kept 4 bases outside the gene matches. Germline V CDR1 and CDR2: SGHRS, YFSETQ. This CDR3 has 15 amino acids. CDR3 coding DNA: TGCGCCAGCAGCTTTACAGGGGGGACCACCGGGGAGCTGTTTTTT. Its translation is CASSFTGGTTGELFF.

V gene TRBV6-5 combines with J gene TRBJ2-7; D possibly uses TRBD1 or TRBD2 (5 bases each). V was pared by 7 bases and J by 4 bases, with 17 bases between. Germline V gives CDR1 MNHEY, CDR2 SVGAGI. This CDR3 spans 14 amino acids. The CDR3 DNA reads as TGTGCCAGCAAGTCCCGGGACCCACCTTACGAGCAGTACTTC. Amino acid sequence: CASKSRDPPYEQYF.

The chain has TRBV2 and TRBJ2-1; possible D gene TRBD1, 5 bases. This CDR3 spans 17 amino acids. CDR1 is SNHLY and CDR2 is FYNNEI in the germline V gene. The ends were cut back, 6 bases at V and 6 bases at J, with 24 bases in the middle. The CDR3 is CASRARTTRLGINEQFF. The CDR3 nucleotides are TGTGCCAGCAGGGCCCGGACAACCCGGCTCGGTATCAATGAGCAGTTCTTC.